Presented here are 12 T cell receptor beta chains from one specimen sequenced in a study of T cells in Graves' hyperthyroidism and ophthalmopathy. Amplified TCR beta CDR3 regions came from RNA transcripts. Using the HTBI primer set, a first-round RT-PCR was run on the TCR CDR3. Using its own MiXCR run on the multiplex PCR reads, TCRdb lists one record per CDR3 protein. The sample has about 520,000 distinct CDR3 sequences, more than 20% seen once. Input material: blood. The receptors here all came from a man aged 18 to 29 with Graves' hyperthyroidism.

The chain combines TRBV5-5 with TRBJ1-2, with D unresolved. Trimming took 4 bases from V and 7 from J, leaving 11 bases between them. The CDR3 extends over 12 amino acids. Germline V CDR1 and CDR2: SGHKS, YYEKEE (reference sequence). The CDR3 loop is CASSPSGFGYTF. The CDR3 DNA sequence: TGTGCCAGCAGCCCCAGTGGGTTTGGCTACACCTTC.

This clonotype appeared many times. A junction boundary mismatches the germline segment, possibly from a read error. The chain couples TRBV5-1 to TRBJ2-5; D may be TRBD1 or TRBD2 (6 bases each). CDR1 and CDR2 from the germline V gene are SGHRS and YFSETQ. This CDR3 is built from 14 residues. The CDR3 region is CASSLAQGRETQYF. The CDR3 DNA reads as TGTGCCAGCAGCTTAGCGCAGGGGAGGGAGACCCAGTACTTC.

This clonotype was found a few times. The genes are TRBV6-1 and TRBJ2-5; 16 nucleotides agree with TRBD2. The CDR3 consists of 16 residues. CDR1 MNHNS and CDR2 SASEGT come from the germline V gene. Trimming at V came to 6 bases and at J to 4 bases, leaving 5 bases not matched to a gene. The CDR3 sequence is CASSRGLAGGGETQYF. The CDR3 DNA reads TGTGCCAGCAGCCGGGGACTAGCGGGAGGGGGAGAGACCCAGTACTTC.

The chain uses TRBV11-1 and TRBJ1-3, with D possibly being TRBD1 (6 bases). Germline CDR1 is SGHAT and CDR2 is FQDESV (reference sequence). This CDR3 spans 18 amino acids. Trimming cost V 4 bases and J 1 base, with 20 bases left between them. The CDR3, as DNA: TGTGCCAGCAGCTCTTCCGGCCTCATCGACAGGTCTGGAAACACCATATATTTT. It specifies CASSSSGLIDRSGNTIYF. The whole variable domain, filled in from reference TRBV11-1 and TRBJ1-3, reads EAEVAQSPRYKITEKSQAVAFWCDPISGHATLYWYRQILGQGPELLVQFQDESVVDDSQLPKDRFSAERLKGVDSTLKIQPAELGDSAMYLCASSSSGLIDRSGNTIYFGEGSWLTVV.

The chain has TRBV2 and TRBJ2-2, with TRBD1 as a possible D gene (6 bases). Germline CDR1 SNHLY, CDR2 FYNNEI. Trimming shortened V by 7 bases and J by 3 bases, and 15 bases separated the two germline ends. The CDR3 runs 15 residues. The CDR3 nucleotides are TGTGCCAGCACCTCCGACAGGATAGACACCGGGGAGCTGTTTTTT. Encoded protein: CASTSDRIDTGELFF. Drawing the rest from reference TRBV2 and TRBJ2-2, the complete variable domain is EPEVTQTPSHQVTQMGQEVILRCVPISNHLYFYWYRQILGQKVEFLVSFYNNEISEKSEIFDDQFSVERPDGSNFTLKIRSTKLEDSAMYFCASTSDRIDTGELFFGEGSRLTVL.

This clonotype was recorded many times. V is TRBV9 and J is TRBJ1-1; TRBD1 matches at 11 bases. The CDR3 sequence is 14 residues long. After removal of 7 bases from V and 1 base from J, the junction contained 3 bases not matched to a gene. Per germline, CDR1 SGDLS and CDR2 YYNGEE. The CDR3 coding sequence is TGTGCCAGCGGACAGGGGGCGGCGAACACTGAAGCTTTCTTT. Its protein is CASGQGAANTEAFF.

This clonotype was counted only a few times. At one boundary the junction diverges from the germline segment, which might be a read error. J is TRBJ2-7 and V is TRBV27, with D possibly TRBD2 on 5 matching bases. The CDR3 spans 14 residues. Germline V gives CDR1 MNHEY, CDR2 SMNVEV (reference sequence). CDR3 amino acids: CASSFSGFSHEQYF. The CDR3 nucleotides are TGTGCCAGCAGTTTCTCGGGGTTCTCCCACGAGCAGTACTTC.

This clonotype appeared many times. The V gene is TRBV10-3, the J gene TRBJ2-7; no reliable D call. The CDR3 extends over 16 amino acids. V was clipped by 2 bases and J by 5 bases, with 19 bases between them. Germline-derived CDR1 and CDR2 are ENHRY and SYGVKD. CDR3 nucleotide sequence: TGTGCCATCAGTGAGGGAAAGATAACAAGGAGAGACGAGCAGTACTTC. It translates to CAISEGKITRRDEQYF.

The sample holds many counts of this clonotype. This rearrangement joins TRBV6-1 to TRBJ2-6; D ambiguous. CDR1 is MNHNS, CDR2 SASEGT, per germline. The CDR3 sequence is 15 residues long. Between the trimmed V and J ends, which lost 5 bases and 1 base, there was a span of 9 bases. CDR3 coding DNA: TGTGCCAGCAGTCTCGTGGGGTCTGGGGCCAACGTCCTGACTTTC. It yields the protein CASSLVGSGANVLTF.

At least ten counts were recorded for this clonotype. This chain connects TRBV6-5 to TRBJ1-1; maybe TRBD1 (5 bases). The V end was cut by 6 bases, the J end by 2 bases, with 13 bases between. This CDR3 has 14 amino acids. The germline V gene has CDR1 MNHEY and CDR2 SVGAGI. The CDR3 reads CASRRIWGNTEAFF. The CDR3 DNA sequence: TGTGCCAGCAGGAGGATATGGGGCAACACTGAAGCTTTCTTT.

This clonotype occurred many times. The V gene is TRBV28, the J gene TRBJ2-5; D may correspond to TRBD1 or TRBD2 (5 bases each). Per germline, CDR1 MDHEN and CDR2 SYDVKM. V was trimmed by 5 bases and J by 2 bases, leaving 15 bases between them. The CDR3 has 15 amino acids. CDR3 protein: CASSAHGALQETQYF. In DNA, the CDR3 is TGTGCCAGCAGTGCCCACGGGGCCCTTCAAGAGACCCAGTACTTC.

This clonotype showed up many times. The gene calls are TRBV20-1 and TRBJ2-5; 10 nucleotides agree with TRBD1. The germline V gene has CDR1 DFQATT and CDR2 SNEGSKA (reference sequence). The CDR3 has 15 residues. The V gene end was trimmed by 2 bases and the J gene end by 5 bases; junction bases not matched to a gene: 8. DNA of the CDR3: TGCAGTGCTAGATCCGGGACAGGGGCTCTGGAGACCCAGTACTTC. It codes for CSARSGTGALETQYF.